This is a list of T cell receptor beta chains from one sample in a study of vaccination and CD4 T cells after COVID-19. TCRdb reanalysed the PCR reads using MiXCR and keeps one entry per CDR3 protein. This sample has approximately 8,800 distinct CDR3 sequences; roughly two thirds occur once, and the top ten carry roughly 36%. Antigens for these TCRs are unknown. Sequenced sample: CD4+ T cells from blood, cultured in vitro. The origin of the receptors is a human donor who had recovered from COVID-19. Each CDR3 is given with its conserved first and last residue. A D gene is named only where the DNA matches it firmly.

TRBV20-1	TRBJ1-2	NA	TGCAGTGCTTGGACGGAGAACTATGGCTACACCTTC	CSAWTENYGYTF
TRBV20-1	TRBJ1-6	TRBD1	TGCAGTGCTAGAGATAAGTGGGACAGGGCTAATTCACCCCTCCACTTT	CSARDKWDRANSPLHF
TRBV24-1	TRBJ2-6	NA	TGTGCCACCAGTGACGACAGGTGGGGGTCTGGGGCCAACGTCCTGACTTTC	CATSDDRWGSGANVLTF
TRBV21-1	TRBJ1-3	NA	TGTGCCAGCAGCGGCCCGTTAGGGGGCGAAAACACCATATATTTT	CASSGPLGGENTIYF
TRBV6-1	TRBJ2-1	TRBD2	TGTGCCAGCAGACCCGGGACTAGCGGGGGTTGGGAGCAGTTCTTC	CASRPGTSGGWEQFF
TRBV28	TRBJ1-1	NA	TGTGCCAGCAGTGGGGTCGGGGCCACTGAAGCTTTCTTT	CASSGVGATEAFF
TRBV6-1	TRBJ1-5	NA	TGTGCCAGCAGTACACAGGTAAATCAGCCCCAGCATTTT	CASSTQVNQPQHF
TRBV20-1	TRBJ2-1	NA	TGCAGTGCTAGAGATTGGCTCTCCTACAATGAGCAGTTCTTC	CSARDWLSYNEQFF
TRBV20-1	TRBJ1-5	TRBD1	TGCAGTGCTAGTGGGGACAGGGGGCGCCGGTATCAGCCCCAGCATTTT	CSASGDRGRRYQPQHF
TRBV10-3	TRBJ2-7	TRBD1	TGTGCCATCAGGGAGGGACAGGGGGTCATGGCCTACGAGCAGTACTTC	CAIREGQGVMAYEQYF
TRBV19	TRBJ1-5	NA	TGTGCCAGTAGACCAGGGAGGCATAGCAATCAGCCCCAGCATTTT	CASRPGRHSNQPQHF
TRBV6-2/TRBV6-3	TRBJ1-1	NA	TGTGCCAGCCGGAGGGGGGACACTGAAGCTTTCTTT	CASRRGDTEAFF